One sample yielded the 26 T cell receptor beta chains listed below, sequenced in a study of blood T cell repertoires in COVID-19. Clones were sequenced by immunoSEQ multiplex PCR, and TCRdb holds only the in-frame ones, with some missing. The sample shows about 280,000 clones, around 90% of them seen only once. The sample taken for sequencing was PBMCs or T cells enriched from blood (not recorded which). The receptor set was obtained from a man in his forties or fifties who had been exposed to COVID-19.

V is TRBV28 and J is TRBJ1-2; D gene unclear. CDR3 length equals 12 residues. Germline CDR1 is MDHEN and CDR2 is SYDVKM. Trimming took off 2 bases at V and 8 bases at J, with 9 bases between the two ends. Written as DNA, the CDR3 is TGTGCCAGCAGTTTAGCGCCGTCAGGCTACACCTTC. Translated: CASSLAPSGYTF.

DNA for the CDR3: TGTGCCAGCAGCTTGGAGGGGCACGAGCAGTACTTC. Amino acids: CASSLEGHEQYF. The rearrangement joins TRBV5-5 to TRBJ2-7, with D possibly matching TRBD1 (5 bases). The CDR3 sequence is 12 residues long. Deletions cut 0 bases from V and 5 bases from J, with 6 bases between. CDR1 SGHKS and CDR2 YYEKEE come from the germline V gene (reference sequence). The full variable domain, in which reference TRBV5-5 and TRBJ2-7 provide the parts outside the CDR3, is DAGVTQSPTHLIKTRGQQVTLRCSPISGHKSVSWYQQVLGQGPQFIFQYYEKEERGRGNFPDRFSARQFPNYSSELNVNALLLGDSALYLCASSLEGHEQYFGPGTRLTVT.

The genes are TRBV7-9 and TRBJ1-4, with TRBD1 matching 9 bases. Trimming at V came to 0 bases and at J to 3 bases, leaving 2 bases not matched to a gene. Germline V gene sequence: CDR1 SEHNR, CDR2 FQNEAQ (reference sequence). CDR3 length: 16 amino acids. CDR3 residues: CASSLARQGANEKLFF. Written as DNA, the CDR3 is TGTGCCAGCAGCTTAGCCAGACAGGGGGCTAATGAAAAACTGTTTTTT. Supplemented by reference TRBV7-9 and TRBJ1-4, the full variable domain reads DTGVSQNPRHKITKRGQNVTFRCDPISEHNRLYWYRQTLGQGPEFLTYFQNEAQLEKSRLLSDRFSAERPKGSFSTLEIQRTEQGDSAMYLCASSLARQGANEKLFFGSGTQLSVL.

The rearrangement links TRBV12-5 to TRBJ1-1, with TRBD1 matching 7 bases. The CDR3 is 14 amino acids. Germline V gives CDR1 LGHNT, CDR2 FRNRAP. V was pared by 6 bases and J by 4 bases, with 8 bases of the junction left unmatched. CDR3 protein: CASGRGGLGTEAFF. The CDR3 DNA reads TGTGCTAGTGGCAGAGGGGGCCTAGGCACTGAAGCTTTCTTT.

The chain recombines TRBV11-2 with TRBJ1-2; 8 bases align to TRBD1. Germline V gene sequence: CDR1 SGHAT, CDR2 FQNNGV. The V gene end was trimmed by 6 bases and the J gene end by 7 bases; junction bases not matched to a gene: 13. The CDR3 sequence is 15 residues long. CDR3 nucleotide sequence: TGTGCCAGCAGACCCACAGGGGGAACGTCGGTTGGCTACACCTTC. Protein product: CASRPTGGTSVGYTF.

The chain couples TRBV5-1 to TRBJ1-5, with 10 bases that match TRBD1. The CDR3 totals 15 residues. V trimming: 0 bases; J trimming: 7 bases; junction bases outside the gene matches: 4. Germline assignment: CDR1 SGHRS and CDR2 YFSETQ. CDR3 nucleotide sequence: TGCGCCAGCAGCTTGGGACAGGGGGCAGGCCAGCCCCAGCATTTT. Translated: CASSLGQGAGQPQHF.

This sequence joins TRBV7-9 and TRBJ1-3; D gene uncertain. This CDR3 spans 15 amino acids. The V end was cut by 3 bases, the J end by 0 bases, with 9 bases between. Germline CDR1 is SEHNR and CDR2 is FQNEAQ (reference sequence). The CDR3 loop reads CASSFGRFSGNTIYF. CDR3 bases: TGTGCCAGCAGCTTTGGCCGATTCTCTGGAAACACCATATATTTT.

The chain combines TRBV27 with TRBJ2-1; 11 bases are shared with TRBD2. The CDR3 is 16 amino acids. The germline V gene has CDR1 MNHEY and CDR2 SMNVEV (reference sequence). Germline trimming cut 5 bases from V and 0 bases from J; bases unmatched to any gene: 3. The CDR3 spells CASSGTSGFSYNEQFF. In nucleotides, the CDR3 is TGTGCCAGCAGTGGGACTAGCGGATTCTCCTACAATGAGCAGTTCTTC.

This chain joins TRBV5-1 and TRBJ2-1, with TRBD1 matching over 7 bases. The V and J ends lost 4 bases and 4 bases, in that order; junction bases with no gene match: 5. CDR1 and CDR2 from the germline V gene are SGHRS and YFSETQ. The CDR3 totals 14 residues. The CDR3 nucleotides are TGCGCCAGCAGCCGGGACAGCCTATACAATGAGCAGTTCTTC. Protein: CASSRDSLYNEQFF. Filled out from reference TRBV5-1 and TRBJ2-1, the complete variable domain reads KAGVTQTPRYLIKTRGQQVTLSCSPISGHRSVSWYQQTPGQGLQFLFEYFSETQRNKGNFPGRFSGRQFSNSRSEMNVSTLELGDSALYLCASSRDSLYNEQFFGPGTRLTVL.

V usage is TRBV7-6 and J usage is TRBJ2-1, with no clear D. The germline V gene has CDR1 SGHVS and CDR2 FNYEAQ. The CDR3 runs to 13 residues. The ends were cut back, 2 bases at V and 7 bases at J, with 9 bases in the middle. The CDR3 bases are TGTGCCAGCAGCTTAATGGCCGAAAATGAGCAGTTCTTC. Its translation: CASSLMAENEQFF. The variable domain in full, completed from reference TRBV7-6 and TRBJ2-1, reads GAGVSQSPRYKVTKRGQDVALRCDPISGHVSLYWYRQALGQGPEFLTYFNYEAQQDKSGLPNDRFSAERPEGSISTLTIQRTEQRDSAMYRCASSLMAENEQFFGPGTRLTVL.

V usage is TRBV14 and J usage is TRBJ1-6, with 10 bases identical to TRBD1. Germline CDR1 reads SGHDN; CDR2 reads FVKESK. V trimming: 2 bases; J trimming: 9 bases; junction bases outside the gene matches: 1. The CDR3 contains 14 residues. Here the CDR3 reads CASSQWTGGSPLHF. CDR3 DNA: TGTGCCAGCAGCCAATGGACAGGGGGTTCACCCCTCCACTTT.

The genes are TRBV3-1 (or the pseudogene TRBV3-2) and TRBJ2-7, with 10 bases matching TRBD1. The CDR3 runs 15 residues. V lost 4 bases, J lost 4 bases, and 7 bases stayed unmatched. Germline V gives CDR1 LGHDT, CDR2 YNNKEL (reference sequence). The CDR3 DNA sequence: TGTGCCAGCAGCCGGATGGGGACAGGGGATTACGAGCAGTACTTC. The encoded protein is CASSRMGTGDYEQYF.

The chain combines TRBV27 with TRBJ2-1; TRBD1 matches at 9 bases. The V gene end was trimmed by 8 bases and the J gene end by 5 bases; junction bases not matched to a gene: 4. This CDR3 comprises 13 residues. Germline V gene data show CDR1 as MNHEY and CDR2 as SMNVEV (reference sequence). CDR3 coding DNA: TGTGCCAGCGCCGGGACAGGGAACAATGAGCAGTTCTTC. This gives the protein CASAGTGNNEQFF.

The chain combines TRBV6-4 with TRBJ2-2; 7 positions match TRBD2. This CDR3 region has 14 residues. Germline lookup yields CDR1 MRHNA and CDR2 SNTAGT. Unmatched junction bases numbered 2, after V lost 6 bases and J lost 1 base. DNA for the CDR3: TGTGCCAGCAGAGGCGGGGGGAACACCGGGGAGCTGTTTTTT. Protein product: CASRGGGNTGELFF.

The V call is TRBV11-2, the J call TRBJ2-6; the match to TRBD1 covers 7 bases. Germline V gene data show CDR1 as SGHAT and CDR2 as FQNNGV. CDR3 size: 18 residues. J was trimmed by 1 base and V by 2 bases; bases with no gene match: 8. Written as DNA, the CDR3 is TGTGCCAGCAGCTTATATACAGGGGAATTATCTGGGGCCAACGTCCTGACTTTC. Amino acid sequence: CASSLYTGELSGANVLTF.

This clone has just one count. The rearrangement joins TRBV24-1 to TRBJ2-7; 7 bases align to TRBD1. The CDR3 runs to 14 residues. CDR1 is KGHDR, CDR2 SFDVKD, per germline. Losses at the gene ends were 3 bases for V and 2 bases for J; bases not matched to a gene: 3. The CDR3 here is CATSDRGQPYEQYF. Here the CDR3 DNA reads TGTGCCACCAGTGATCGGGGACAGCCCTACGAGCAGTACTTC.

The rearrangement joins TRBV5-1 to TRBJ2-1; the D gene is possibly TRBD1 (6 bases). V lost 2 bases and J 5 bases, leaving 11 bases between the germline ends. Germline V gene data show CDR1 as SGHRS and CDR2 as YFSETQ. This CDR3 is built from 14 residues. CDR3 region: CASSFGDINNEQFF. Written as DNA, the CDR3 is TGCGCCAGCAGCTTTGGGGACATAAACAATGAGCAGTTCTTC. The full variable domain, its missing parts supplied by reference TRBV5-1 and TRBJ2-1, is KAGVTQTPRYLIKTRGQQVTLSCSPISGHRSVSWYQQTPGQGLQFLFEYFSETQRNKGNFPGRFSGRQFSNSRSEMNVSTLELGDSALYLCASSFGDINNEQFFGPGTRLTVL.

The chain uses TRBV28 and TRBJ2-7; 12 bases map to TRBD2. The germline V gene encodes CDR1 MDHEN and CDR2 SYDVKM. V gave up 5 bases and J gave up 5 bases; unmatched junction bases: 10. This CDR3 has 16 residues. CDR3 sequence (DNA): TGTGCCAGCAGTCTCGAGACTAGCGGGAGATCCCACGAGCAGTACTTC. It codes for CASSLETSGRSHEQYF.

V and J are TRBV2 and TRBJ2-3; 7 nucleotides line up with TRBD2. Per the germline V gene, CDR1 is SNHLY and CDR2 is FYNNEI. This CDR3 has 18 residues. The V and J ends lost 3 bases and 2 bases, in that order; junction bases with no gene match: 14. The CDR3 DNA reads as TGTGCCAGCAGTGATTCTCTCTCGACTAGCCCTTACACAGATACGCAGTATTTT. Translation: CASSDSLSTSPYTDTQYF.

The rearrangement joins TRBV14 to TRBJ2-3, with D possibly matching TRBD2 (5 bases). The CDR3 loop spans 17 amino acids. Germline CDR1 and CDR2: SGHDN and FVKESK. Trimming removed 2 bases at V and 0 bases at J, with 15 bases between. CDR3 loop: CASSQLWSGPSTDTQYF. In nucleotides, the CDR3 is TGTGCCAGCAGCCAACTTTGGAGCGGACCTAGCACAGATACGCAGTATTTT.

The chain couples TRBV7-3 to TRBJ2-3; 10 bases line up with TRBD2. J lost 3 bases, V lost 5 bases, and 5 bases had no gene match. In germline, CDR1 is SGHTA, CDR2 FQGTGA. CDR3 length equals 15 residues. CDR3 coding DNA: TGTGCCAGCAGCCGGATAGCGGGAGGAACAGATACGCAGTATTTT. The encoded protein is CASSRIAGGTDTQYF.

The V gene is TRBV5-6, the J gene TRBJ2-4; 7 bases line up with TRBD1. The germline V gene has CDR1 SGHDT and CDR2 YYEEEE. V lost 7 bases, J lost 15 bases, and 19 bases stayed unmatched. This CDR3 has 14 residues. The CDR3 region has the DNA TGTGCCAGCTCAAGGGGGCGTGGAAGGGTGCGATTGTACTTC. This gives the protein CASSRGRGRVRLYF.

The sample holds one count of this clone. J is TRBJ2-7 and V is TRBV25-1, with a weak D call TRBD2 (6 bases). V lost 6 bases and J 0 bases, leaving 15 bases between the germline ends. Germline V gene data show CDR1 as MGHDK and CDR2 as SYGVNS. This CDR3 is built from 15 residues. CDR3 nucleotide sequence: TGTGCCAGCAGAACTAGCTCCCGTCCCTCCTACGAGCAGTACTTC. Translated, it gives CASRTSSRPSYEQYF.

CDR3 amino acids: CAWSMGGGPQHF. The CDR3 region has the DNA TGTGCCTGGAGTATGGGGGGAGGGCCCCAGCATTTT. This chain uses TRBV30 with TRBJ1-5; maybe TRBD1 (5 bases). The CDR3 totals 12 residues. Germline CDR1 and CDR2: GTSNPN and SVGIG (reference sequence). V lost 2 bases and J lost 9, with 11 bases in between.

The chain joins TRBV5-4 to TRBJ2-3, with 11 bases that match TRBD2. Per the germline V gene, CDR1 is SGHNT and CDR2 is YYREEE (reference sequence). The J segment lost 8 bases and the V segment lost 0 bases, leaving 5 bases of the junction unmatched. CDR3 length: 15 amino acids. CDR3 nucleotides: TGTGCCAGCAGCTTGGAACTAGCGGGAGAGGTTACGCAGTATTTT. Residues: CASSLELAGEVTQYF.

The V gene is TRBV10-3, the J gene TRBJ1-6; D is possibly TRBD1 (6 bases). V lost 8 bases and J lost 7, with 24 bases in between. Germline values: CDR1 ENHRY, CDR2 SYGVKD. This CDR3 has 17 amino acids. CDR3 nucleotides: TGTGCCATCCTTGATCTTGGGGGCAGGGGTTTAAATTCACCCCTCCACTTT. Protein product: CAILDLGGRGLNSPLHF.